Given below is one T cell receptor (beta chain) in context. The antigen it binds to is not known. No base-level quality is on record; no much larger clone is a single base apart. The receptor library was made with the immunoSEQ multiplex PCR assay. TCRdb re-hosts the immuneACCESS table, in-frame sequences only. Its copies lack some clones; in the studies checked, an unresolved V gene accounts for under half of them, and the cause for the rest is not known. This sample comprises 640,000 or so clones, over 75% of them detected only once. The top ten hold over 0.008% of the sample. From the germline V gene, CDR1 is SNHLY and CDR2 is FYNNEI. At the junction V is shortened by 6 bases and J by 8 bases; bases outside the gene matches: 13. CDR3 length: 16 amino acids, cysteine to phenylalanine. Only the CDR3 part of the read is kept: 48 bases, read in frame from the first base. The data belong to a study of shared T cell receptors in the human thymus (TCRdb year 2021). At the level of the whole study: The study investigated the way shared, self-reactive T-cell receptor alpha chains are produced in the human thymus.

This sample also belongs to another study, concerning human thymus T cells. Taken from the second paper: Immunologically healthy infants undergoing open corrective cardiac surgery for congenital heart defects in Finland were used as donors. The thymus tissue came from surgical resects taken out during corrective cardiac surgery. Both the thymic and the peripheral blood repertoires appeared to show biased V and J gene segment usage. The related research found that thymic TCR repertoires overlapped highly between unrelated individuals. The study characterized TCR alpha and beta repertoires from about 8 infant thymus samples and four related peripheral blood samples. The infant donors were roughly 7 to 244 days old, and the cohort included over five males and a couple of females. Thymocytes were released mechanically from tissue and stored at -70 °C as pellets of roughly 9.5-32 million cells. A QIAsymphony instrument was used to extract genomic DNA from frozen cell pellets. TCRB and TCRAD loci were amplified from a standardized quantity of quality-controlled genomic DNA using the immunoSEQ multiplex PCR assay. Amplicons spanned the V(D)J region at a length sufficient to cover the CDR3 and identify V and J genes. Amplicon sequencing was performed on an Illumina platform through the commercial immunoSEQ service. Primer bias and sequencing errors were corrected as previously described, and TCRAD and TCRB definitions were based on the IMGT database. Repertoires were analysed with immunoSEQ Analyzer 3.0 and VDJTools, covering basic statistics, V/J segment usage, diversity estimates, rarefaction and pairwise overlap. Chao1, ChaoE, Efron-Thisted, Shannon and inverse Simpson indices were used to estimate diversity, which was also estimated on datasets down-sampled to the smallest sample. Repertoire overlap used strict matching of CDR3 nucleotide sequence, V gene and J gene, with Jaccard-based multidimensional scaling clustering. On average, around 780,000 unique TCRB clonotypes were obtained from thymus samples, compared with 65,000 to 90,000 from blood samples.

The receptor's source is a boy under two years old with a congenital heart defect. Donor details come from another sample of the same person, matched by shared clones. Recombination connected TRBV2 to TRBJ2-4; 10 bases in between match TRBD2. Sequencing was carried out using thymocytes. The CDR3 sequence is CASRRIAGGGWDIQYF. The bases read TGTGCCAGCAGGAGGATAGCGGGAGGTGGTTGGGACATTCAGTACTTC.